This is a list of T cell receptor beta chains from one sample in a study of blood T cell repertoires in COVID-19. TCRdb keeps only in-frame clones here, not all; method: immunoSEQ multiplex PCR. The data show a few hundred thousand clones, 87% seen once. Sequencing used PBMCs or T cells enriched from blood (not recorded which). The source of these receptors is a young man in a cohort exposed to, infected with or recovered from COVID-19 (not recorded which). Both conserved end residues are part of each CDR3. Each record gives: clone size, D gene, J gene, V gene, CDR3 DNA, CDR3 protein. A D gene is named only where the DNA matches it firmly. Only part of the rows carry a size: once, few, many, or a class if the clone is expanded.

clone_size: -; d_call: -; j_call: TRBJ2-7; v_call: TRBV7-6; cdr3_nt: TGTGCCAGCAGCTTAAGGGGACTGTCAGCCTCCTACGAGCAGTACTTC; cdr3_aa: CASSLRGLSASYEQYF
clone_size: -; d_call: -; j_call: TRBJ2-7; v_call: TRBV25-1; cdr3_nt: TGTGCCAGCAGTGCTCAACTCAAGGACAGCTGGGTGTTTGACGAGCAGTACTTC; cdr3_aa: CASSAQLKDSWVFDEQYF
clone_size: -; d_call: TRBD1; j_call: TRBJ2-7; v_call: TRBV11-3; cdr3_nt: TGTGCCAGCAGCCCGGCCGGGACAGGGATCCACGAGCAGTACTTC; cdr3_aa: CASSPAGTGIHEQYF
clone_size: -; d_call: -; j_call: TRBJ1-1; v_call: TRBV12-3/TRBV12-4; cdr3_nt: TGTGCCAGCACCTTATTCGGCAGGGCTGAAGCTTTCTTT; cdr3_aa: CASTLFGRAEAFF
clone_size: -; d_call: TRBD1; j_call: TRBJ2-7; v_call: TRBV6-5; cdr3_nt: TGTGCCAGCAGGGACAGGGGACTGAGCGAGCAGTACTTC; cdr3_aa: CASRDRGLSEQYF
clone_size: -; d_call: -; j_call: TRBJ1-2; v_call: TRBV7-9; cdr3_nt: TGTGCCAGCAGATACCGGACGGGGGAGGGAGGCTACACCTTC; cdr3_aa: CASRYRTGEGGYTF
clone_size: few; d_call: TRBD1; j_call: TRBJ2-7; v_call: TRBV28; cdr3_nt: TGTGCCCTATCCCGGACAGGGGACCCCTACGAGCAGTACTTC; cdr3_aa: CALSRTGDPYEQYF
clone_size: -; d_call: TRBD1; j_call: TRBJ1-1; v_call: TRBV12-3/TRBV12-4; cdr3_nt: TGTGCCAGCAGTGAAGGACAGGTTGAAGCTTTCTTT; cdr3_aa: CASSEGQVEAFF
clone_size: -; d_call: -; j_call: TRBJ2-2; v_call: TRBV14; cdr3_nt: TGTGCCAGCAGCCAAGCCTCAGGACTGGCCGGGGAGCTGTTTTTT; cdr3_aa: CASSQASGLAGELFF
clone_size: -; d_call: TRBD1; j_call: TRBJ1-1; v_call: TRBV11-2; cdr3_nt: TGTGCCAGCAGCCACAGGGGAAGGGTTGAAGCTTTCTTT; cdr3_aa: CASSHRGRVEAFF
clone_size: -; d_call: -; j_call: TRBJ1-3; v_call: TRBV2; cdr3_nt: TGTGCCAGCATGGGGCAGGGCAAGGATGGAAACACCATATATTTT; cdr3_aa: CASMGQGKDGNTIYF
clone_size: -; d_call: -; j_call: TRBJ2-2; v_call: TRBV28; cdr3_nt: TGTGCCAGCAGTTTTTTAAACACCGGGGAGCTGTTTTTT; cdr3_aa: CASSFLNTGELFF
clone_size: -; d_call: -; j_call: TRBJ2-7; v_call: TRBV19; cdr3_nt: TGTGCCAGTAGTACGAGGGTAACCGGGCCGGTACGGGAGCAGTACTTC; cdr3_aa: CASSTRVTGPVREQYF
clone_size: few; d_call: TRBD2; j_call: TRBJ2-1; v_call: TRBV28; cdr3_nt: TGTGCCAGCAGTCCCCTTTTAGCGGGAGGAAATAACAATGAGCAGTTCTTC; cdr3_aa: CASSPLLAGGNNNEQFF
clone_size: -; d_call: TRBD1; j_call: TRBJ2-3; v_call: TRBV2; cdr3_nt: TGTGCCAGCCCTACAGGGGTTCCCACAGATACGCAGTATTTT; cdr3_aa: CASPTGVPTDTQYF
clone_size: -; d_call: TRBD2; j_call: TRBJ2-7; v_call: TRBV7-9; cdr3_nt: TGTGCCAGCAGCCCAATCCTAAGTCCTCGGGAGGGGGGCTCCTACGAGCAGTACTTC; cdr3_aa: CASSPILSPREGGSYEQYF
clone_size: -; d_call: TRBD2; j_call: TRBJ2-1; v_call: TRBV19; cdr3_nt: TGTGCCAGTAGTATACTAGCGGCCTACAATGAGCAGTTCTTC; cdr3_aa: CASSILAAYNEQFF
clone_size: -; d_call: TRBD2; j_call: TRBJ2-1; v_call: TRBV14; cdr3_nt: TGTGCCAGCAGCCGGACTAGATTGACCGGCAATGAGCAGTTCTTC; cdr3_aa: CASSRTRLTGNEQFF
clone_size: -; d_call: TRBD1; j_call: TRBJ2-7; v_call: TRBV7-2; cdr3_nt: TGTGCCAGCAGCTATCCCAGGACAGGCAGTCTTGAGCAGTACTTC; cdr3_aa: CASSYPRTGSLEQYF
clone_size: -; d_call: -; j_call: TRBJ1-4; v_call: TRBV28; cdr3_nt: TGTGCCAGCAGTTTCTTCCCTCAGGCTAAACTGTTTTTT; cdr3_aa: CASSFFPQAKLFF
clone_size: -; d_call: -; j_call: TRBJ1-1; v_call: TRBV7-9; cdr3_nt: TGTGCCAGCAGCTTAGCGGTGGGCAGGAACACTGAAGCTTTCTTT; cdr3_aa: CASSLAVGRNTEAFF
clone_size: -; d_call: -; j_call: TRBJ1-5; v_call: TRBV19; cdr3_nt: TGTGCCAGTAGTATAGTTGGCAGCGGGGGCAATCAGCCCCAGCATTTT; cdr3_aa: CASSIVGSGGNQPQHF
clone_size: -; d_call: -; j_call: TRBJ2-5; v_call: TRBV18; cdr3_nt: TGTGCCAGCTCACCACGAGGTCTACAAGAGACCCAGTACTTC; cdr3_aa: CASSPRGLQETQYF
clone_size: -; d_call: TRBD2; j_call: TRBJ2-7; v_call: TRBV3-1/TRBV3-2; cdr3_nt: TGTGCCAGCAGCTCCAGACTAGCGGGAGACGAGCAGTACTTC; cdr3_aa: CASSSRLAGDEQYF
clone_size: many; d_call: -; j_call: TRBJ1-1; v_call: TRBV19; cdr3_nt: TGTGCCAGCCAAGACAGGAACCAGAACACTGAAGCTTTCTTT; cdr3_aa: CASQDRNQNTEAFF
clone_size: -; d_call: -; j_call: TRBJ2-1; v_call: TRBV19; cdr3_nt: TGTGCCAGTAGTAATAACAGGGTAGGATCCTACAATGAGCAGTTCTTC; cdr3_aa: CASSNNRVGSYNEQFF
clone_size: -; d_call: -; j_call: TRBJ1-1; v_call: TRBV10-2; cdr3_nt: TGCGCCAGCAGTGAGTCGTCCCCCGGGAACACTGAAGCTTTCTTT; cdr3_aa: CASSESSPGNTEAFF
clone_size: -; d_call: TRBD1; j_call: TRBJ2-1; v_call: TRBV7-9; cdr3_nt: TGTGCCAGCAGCTTGACAGGGGGCCACAATGAGCAGTTCTTC; cdr3_aa: CASSLTGGHNEQFF
clone_size: -; d_call: TRBD2; j_call: TRBJ2-3; v_call: TRBV10-3; cdr3_nt: TGTGCCATCAGTTTCGGGGCTAGCGGGAGTACAGATACGCAGTATTTT; cdr3_aa: CAISFGASGSTDTQYF
clone_size: -; d_call: -; j_call: TRBJ1-5; v_call: TRBV6-5; cdr3_nt: TGTGCCAGCAGTCGAAGACCGATGGAGCAGCCCCAGCATTTT; cdr3_aa: CASSRRPMEQPQHF
clone_size: -; d_call: -; j_call: TRBJ1-4; v_call: TRBV3-1/TRBV3-2; cdr3_nt: TGTGCCAGCAGCCAAGTCCTAACAGGGTCTAATGAAAAACTGTTTTTT; cdr3_aa: CASSQVLTGSNEKLFF